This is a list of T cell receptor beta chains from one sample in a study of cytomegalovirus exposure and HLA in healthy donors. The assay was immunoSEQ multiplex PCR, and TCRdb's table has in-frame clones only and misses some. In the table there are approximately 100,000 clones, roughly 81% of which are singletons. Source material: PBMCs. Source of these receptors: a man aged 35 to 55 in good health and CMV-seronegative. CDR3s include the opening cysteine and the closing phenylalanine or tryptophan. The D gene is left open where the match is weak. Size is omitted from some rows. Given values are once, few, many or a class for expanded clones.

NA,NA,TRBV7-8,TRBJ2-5,TGTGCCAGCAGCTTAAAGAGAACTCAAGAGACCCAGTACTTC,CASSLKRTQETQYF
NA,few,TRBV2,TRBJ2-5,TGTGCCAGCAGTGAAACCCACCTCGGGATAGGCAGTGTCGAAGAGACCCAGTACTTC,CASSETHLGIGSVEETQYF
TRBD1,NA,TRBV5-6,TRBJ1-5,TGTGCCAGCAGCAATGGACAGGGAAATCAGCCCCAGCATTTT,CASSNGQGNQPQHF
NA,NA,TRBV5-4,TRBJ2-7,TGTGCCAGCAGCTTGATCCAGGGGGGTCAAGAGCAGTACTTC,CASSLIQGGQEQYF
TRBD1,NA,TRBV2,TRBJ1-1,TGTGCCAGCAGCGCTCACGACAGGGGGGTTAACACTGAAGCTTTCTTT,CASSAHDRGVNTEAFF
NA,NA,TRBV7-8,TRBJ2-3,TGTGCCAGCAGCTTCCCGGAGACGGGTACGCAGTATTTT,CASSFPETGTQYF
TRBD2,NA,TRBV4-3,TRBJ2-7,TGCGCCAGCAGCCAGACGACGGGGGGCTACGAGCAGTACTTC,CASSQTTGGYEQYF
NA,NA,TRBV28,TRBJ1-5,TGTGCCTGCGAGCGGGATAGCAATCAGCCCCAGCATTTT,CACERDSNQPQHF
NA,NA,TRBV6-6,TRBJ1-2,TGTGCCAGCAGTTTCACACAGGGCCCTGGCTACACCTTC,CASSFTQGPGYTF
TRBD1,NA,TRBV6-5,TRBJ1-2,TGTGCCAGCAGTTATCGGACAGGCTGGGACTATGGCTACACCTTC,CASSYRTGWDYGYTF
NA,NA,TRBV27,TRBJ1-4,TGTGCCAGCCAAGGGGTGTCTAATGAAAAACTGTTTTTT,CASQGVSNEKLFF
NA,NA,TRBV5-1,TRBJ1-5,TGCGCCAGCAGCTTGGGAGCGGGGTCCCTTAATCAGCCCCAGCATTTT,CASSLGAGSLNQPQHF
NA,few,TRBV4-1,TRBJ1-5,TGCGCCAGCAGCCAAGATGGGGGAGGATTCAATCAGCCCCAGCATTTT,CASSQDGGGFNQPQHF
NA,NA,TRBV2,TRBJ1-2,TGTGCCAGCAGTGCTGCAGGAAACCATGATGCTGGCTACACCTTC,CASSAAGNHDAGYTF
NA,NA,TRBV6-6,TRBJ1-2,TGTGCCAGCAGTTACGAAGCCGGACTCTATGGCTACACCTTC,CASSYEAGLYGYTF
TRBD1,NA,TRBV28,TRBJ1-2,TGTGCCAGCAGTTACCCCCCCGGACAGGGACGAGGCTACACCTTC,CASSYPPGQGRGYTF
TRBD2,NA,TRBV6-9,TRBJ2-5,TGTGCCAGCAGACCACCTTCTAGCGGGGGGGCCAGATATGAGACCCAGTACTTC,CASRPPSSGGARYETQYF
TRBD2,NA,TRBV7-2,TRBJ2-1,TGTGCCAGCAGCCCAAGCCGGGGGGGCAATGAGCAGTTCTTC,CASSPSRGGNEQFF
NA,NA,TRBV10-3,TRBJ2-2,TGTGCCATCAAAACCGGACAGAACACCGGGGAGCTGTTTTTT,CAIKTGQNTGELFF
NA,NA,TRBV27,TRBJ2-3,TGTGCCAGCAGTTTTCTAGATACGCAGTATTTT,CASSFLDTQYF